One and the same sample provided the 32 T cell receptor beta chains below, sequenced in a study of T cell repertoires in aging, cancer and after chemotherapy. TCR beta rearrangements were amplified from peripheral blood genomic DNA. Multiplex touch-down PCR with TRB-A/B primers amplified rearranged V-D-J TRB sequences. MiXCR was run by TCRdb on the multiplex PCR reads, yielding one entry per CDR3 protein. The sample lists approximately 3,300 distinct CDR3 sequences; about 45% were seen once. The sample consisted of blood. These receptor sequences come from a human donor with a solid tumor.

The J gene is TRBJ2-3, the V gene TRBV30, with a possible D match to TRBD1 (7 bases). Germline CDR1 is GTSNPN and CDR2 is SVGIG (reference sequence). The ends were cut back, 0 bases at V and 6 bases at J, with 16 bases in the middle. The CDR3 consists of 15 residues. This chain's CDR3 is CAWSVLGRGADTQYF. DNA for the CDR3: TGTGCCTGGAGTGTACTTGGCAGGGGGGCGGATACGCAGTATTTT.

The V and J genes are TRBV5-1 and TRBJ1-5; no clear D. The V end was cut by 0 bases, the J end by 0 bases, with 16 bases between. Germline V gene data show CDR1 as SGHRS and CDR2 as YFSETQ. The CDR3 length is 18 residues. Written as DNA, the CDR3 is TGCGCCAGCAGCTTGGATTCGGGGAGGAGGTATAGCAATCAGCCCCAGCATTTT. Amino acid sequence: CASSLDSGRRYSNQPQHF.

This clonotype was seen a few times. The CDR3 is CASRQGDTEAFF. The CDR3 DNA reads as TGTGCCAGCAGACAAGGGGACACTGAAGCTTTCTTT. The chain is built from TRBV6-5 and TRBJ1-1; possible D gene TRBD1, 5 bases. CDR1 MNHEY and CDR2 SVGAGI come from the germline V gene. The length of the CDR3 is 12 residues. The ends were cut back, 6 bases at V and 3 bases at J, with 8 bases in the middle.

The V and J genes are TRBV20-1 and TRBJ1-6, with 7 bases that match TRBD1. Germline V gene lookup returns CDR1 DFQATT and CDR2 SNEGSKA (reference sequence). The CDR3 totals 14 residues. Germline trimming cut 3 bases from V and 7 bases from J; bases unmatched to any gene: 6. CDR3 residues: CSASNGQANSPLHF. The CDR3 bases are TGCAGTGCTAGTAATGGACAGGCAAATTCACCCCTCCACTTT.

The V gene is TRBV6-5, the J gene TRBJ2-5; D tentatively fits TRBD1 or TRBD2 (6 bases each). CDR1 is MNHEY, CDR2 SVGAGI, per germline. The CDR3 has 15 residues. Trimming pared 2 bases from V and 4 bases from J, leaving 14 bases between. DNA of the CDR3: TGTGCCAGCAGTTACCCCCCCGGGGGCGGAGAGACCCAGTACTTC. The encoded protein is CASSYPPGGGETQYF.

The chain has TRBV7-2 and TRBJ2-3, with TRBD2 matching 10 bases. V lost 4 bases, J lost 6 bases, and 4 bases stayed unmatched. The CDR3 has 14 residues. Germline assignment: CDR1 SGHTA and CDR2 FQGNSA. The CDR3 protein is CASSSASGGDTQYF. CDR3 nucleotide sequence: TGTGCCAGCAGCTCGGCTAGCGGGGGCGATACGCAGTATTTT.

The genes are TRBV6-1 and TRBJ1-5; D is ambiguous. Trimming removed 2 bases at V and 3 bases at J, with 14 bases between. The germline V gene has CDR1 MNHNS and CDR2 SASEGT. The CDR3 has 16 amino acids. The DNA for the CDR3 is TGTGCCAGCAGTGAACTCCGGCACACCTCCAATCAGCCCCAGCATTTT. Its protein is CASSELRHTSNQPQHF.

V usage is TRBV30 and J usage is TRBJ1-5; D perhaps matches TRBD1 (5 bases). The CDR3 is made up of 15 amino acids. Trimming shortened V by 2 bases and J by 4 bases, and 15 bases separated the two germline ends. Germline V gene sequence: CDR1 GTSNPN, CDR2 SVGIG (reference sequence). In DNA, the CDR3 is TGTGCCTGGAGTCCCCTTCCAGGGAGGAATCAGCCCCAGCATTTT. Translating it yields CAWSPLPGRNQPQHF.

For this clonotype: This CDR3 is missing its conserved last phenylalanine or tryptophan, likely due to a read error. V usage is TRBV5-6 and J usage is TRBJ1-6; D is ambiguous. Trimming took 2 bases from V and 7 from J, leaving 4 bases between them. The CDR3 totals 12 residues. Germline V CDR1 and CDR2: SGHDT, YYEEEE. CDR3: CASSLSNSPLHY. CDR3 in DNA: TGTGCCAGCAGCTTAAGCAATTCACCCCTCCACTAT.

There are a few counts of this clonotype. The rearrangement links TRBV5-5 to TRBJ2-7; D unclear. Germline V lookup: CDR1 SGHKS, CDR2 YYEKEE (reference sequence). The CDR3 is 12 amino acids. Trimming removed 4 bases at V and 2 bases at J, with 7 bases between. This CDR3 is CASSPTPYEQYF. CDR3 nucleotides: TGTGCCAGCAGCCCTACTCCCTACGAGCAGTACTTC.

The genes are TRBV6-4 and TRBJ1-2, with D perhaps matching TRBD1 (6 bases). Trimming cost V 0 bases and J 8 bases, with 16 bases left between them. Looked up from germline, CDR1 is MRHNA and CDR2 is SNTAGT. This CDR3 spans 15 amino acids. The CDR3: CASSDSFGGRRGYTF. CDR3 DNA sequence: TGTGCCAGCAGTGACTCATTCGGGGGGCGCAGGGGCTACACCTTC.

This clonotype was picked up a small number of times. Written as DNA, the CDR3 is TGCAGTGCTAGGCTTTCCGGGACTAGCGGGCCTTCAGCCCTACCCTACGAGCAGTACTTC. Its protein is CSARLSGTSGPSALPYEQYF. The chain uses TRBV20-1 and TRBJ2-7; TRBD2 agrees at 12 bases. This CDR3 contains 20 residues. From germline, CDR1 is DFQATT and CDR2 SNEGSKA (reference sequence). V lost 3 bases to trimming and J lost 2 bases; unmatched junction nucleotides: 20.

This clonotype was observed a few times. The V gene is TRBV5-6, the J gene TRBJ1-6; D perhaps matches TRBD1 (5 bases). The V gene lost 4 bases and the J gene lost 6 bases, with 14 bases spanning the gap. Germline V lookup: CDR1 SGHDT, CDR2 YYEEEE. The CDR3 loop spans 15 amino acids. Here the CDR3 DNA reads TGTGCCAGCAGCCAATCTCAGGGACCTAATTCACCCCTCCACTTT. It translates to CASSQSQGPNSPLHF.

This CDR3 reads CAISDPRELTYEQYF. The CDR3 region has the DNA TGTGCCATCAGTGATCCCAGGGAACTTACCTACGAGCAGTACTTC. This rearrangement joins TRBV10-3 to TRBJ2-7; a weak D match, TRBD1 (5 bases). The germline V gene encodes CDR1 ENHRY and CDR2 SYGVKD. V dropped 3 bases and J dropped 2 bases, with 14 bases sitting between them. The CDR3 extends over 15 amino acids.

The V call is TRBV9, the J call TRBJ1-5; weak D call: TRBD1 (5 bases). Trimming removed 0 bases from V and 9 bases from J, with 10 bases in between. Germline V gene data show CDR1 as SGDLS and CDR2 as YYNGEE. The CDR3 has 13 residues. The CDR3 nucleotides read TGTGCCAGCAGCGTAGAACTCCAGGGGCCCCAGCATTTT. As protein: CASSVELQGPQHF.

This clonotype was counted a few times. This sequence joins TRBV7-2 and TRBJ2-1; 9 bases line up with TRBD2. CDR3 length: 15 amino acids. The trim removed 8 bases at V and 7 bases at J, leaving 12 bases unmatched. Germline-derived CDR1 and CDR2 are SGHTA and FQGNSA. The chain's CDR3 is CASGLARLRGNEQFF. The CDR3 DNA follows: TGTGCCAGCGGACTAGCGCGCCTTCGGGGTAATGAGCAGTTCTTC.

V and J are TRBV20-1 and TRBJ1-2, with TRBD1 matching over 9 bases. The CDR3 has 12 amino acids. The germline CDR1 and CDR2 sequences are DFQATT and SNEGSKA (reference sequence). V was clipped by 6 bases and J by 6 bases; unmatched bases: 5. The CDR3: CSANRGPDGYTF. The CDR3 coding sequence is TGCAGTGCAAACAGGGGGCCGGATGGCTACACCTTC.

V is TRBV6-5 and J is TRBJ2-3; D ambiguous. The CDR3 loop spans 12 amino acids. Germline V gene sequence: CDR1 MNHEY, CDR2 SVGAGI. The germline V and J ends were trimmed by 0 bases and 11 bases, with 9 bases remaining between them. CDR3 DNA: TGTGCCAGCAGTTACTCGGCTGATTTGCAGTATTTT. Its translation: CASSYSADLQYF.

CDR3 DNA: TGTGCCAGCAGCTTAGCCCCGGACCCCGGGGAGCTGTTTTTT. Translated, it gives CASSLAPDPGELFF. This chain joins TRBV7-2 and TRBJ2-2; D not resolved. CDR3 length: 14 residues. Germline V gives CDR1 SGHTA, CDR2 FQGNSA. V was shortened by 0 bases and J by 6 bases, with 8 bases between the two germline ends.

The chain is built from TRBV15 and TRBJ1-4, with D uncertain. Deletions cut 4 bases from V and 7 bases from J, with 13 bases between. The germline gives CDR1 LNHNV, CDR2 YYDKDF (reference sequence). The CDR3 extends over 14 amino acids. The CDR3 DNA reads as TGTGCCACCAGCATCACCTACCGGGGTGAAAAACTGTTTTTT. It specifies CATSITYRGEKLFF.

This clonotype came up a few times. The chain recombines TRBV7-2 with TRBJ2-5; D call uncertain. CDR1 SGHTA and CDR2 FQGNSA come from the germline V gene. The CDR3 loop spans 16 amino acids. The ends were cut back, 1 base at V and 0 bases at J, with 12 bases in the middle. The CDR3 DNA sequence: TGTGCCAGCAGCTTAGACGCTAACGGATACCAAGAGACCCAGTACTTC. It encodes CASSLDANGYQETQYF.

The gene calls are TRBV7-2 and TRBJ2-7; 8 bases line up with TRBD2. The V and J ends lost 0 bases and 2 bases, in that order; junction bases with no gene match: 9. The CDR3 length is 17 residues. Looked up from germline, CDR1 is SGHTA and CDR2 is FQGNSA. CDR3 in amino acids: CASSLAPGRLAPYEQYF. The CDR3 DNA follows: TGTGCCAGCAGCTTAGCCCCCGGGAGACTAGCGCCCTACGAGCAGTACTTC.

This sequence joins TRBV6-5 and TRBJ1-2; a weak D match, TRBD1 (6 bases). Per the germline V gene, CDR1 is MNHEY and CDR2 is SVGAGI. V lost 6 bases and J 5 bases, leaving 16 bases between the germline ends. The CDR3 is 14 amino acids. The CDR3 reads CASRRQEPVYGYTF. DNA for the CDR3: TGTGCCAGCAGGCGACAGGAGCCCGTTTATGGCTACACCTTC.

This CDR3 reads CASSHRGPDSSYNEQFF. In nucleotides, the CDR3 is TGCGCCAGCAGCCACAGGGGGCCTGATAGCTCCTACAATGAGCAGTTCTTC. The rearrangement joins TRBV5-1 to TRBJ2-1, with TRBD1 identical over 9 bases. CDR3 length: 17 residues. Germline CDR1 and CDR2: SGHRS and YFSETQ. Germline trimming cut 4 bases from V and 0 bases from J; bases unmatched to any gene: 8.

The genes are TRBV6-5 and TRBJ1-1; 9 bases fit TRBD1. The J segment lost 5 bases and the V segment lost 5 bases, leaving 6 bases of the junction unmatched. The germline gives CDR1 MNHEY, CDR2 SVGAGI. The CDR3 loop spans 14 amino acids. In DNA, the CDR3 is TGTGCCAGCAGTCCTACAGGGGGCTGGACTGAAGCTTTCTTT. Translating it yields CASSPTGGWTEAFF.

This clonotype was observed a handful of times. The chain recombines TRBV5-1 with TRBJ1-6, with unresolved D. Germline values: CDR1 SGHRS, CDR2 YFSETQ. The V end was cut by 5 bases, the J end by 6 bases, with 12 bases between. The CDR3 has 14 amino acids. The CDR3 nucleotides read TGCGCCAGCAGAGGACGGCAGTCTAATTCACCCCTCCACTTT. This codes for CASRGRQSNSPLHF.

The rearrangement uses TRBV11-3 and TRBJ2-3; tentative D call: TRBD1 (6 bases). Germline V gives CDR1 SGHNT, CDR2 YENEEA. The CDR3 sequence is 13 residues long. V was clipped by 5 bases and J by 2 bases, with 8 bases between them. The CDR3 loop reads CASSGQTTDTQYF. The DNA of the CDR3 is TGTGCCAGCAGCGGACAGACCACAGATACGCAGTATTTT.

The rearrangement uses TRBV4-3 and TRBJ1-6; possibly TRBD1 for D (5 bases). Germline V gene data show CDR1 as LGHNA and CDR2 as YSLEER. The CDR3 extends over 16 amino acids. Trimming removed 5 bases from V and 7 bases from J, with 18 bases in between. The DNA for the CDR3 is TGCGCCAGCAGCTTAAGCTGGGGACTAGCAAATTCACCCCTCCACTTT. Translating gives CASSLSWGLANSPLHF.

The chain recombines TRBV11-2 with TRBJ2-3, with TRBD1 matching 8 bases. This CDR3 is 16 amino acids long. Trimming cost V 1 base and J 3 bases; bases outside gene matches: 6. Germline lookup yields CDR1 SGHAT and CDR2 FQNNGV. The CDR3 nucleotides read TGTGCCAGCAGCTTAGCTAAGGGACAGGTTACAGATACGCAGTATTTT. Amino acid sequence: CASSLAKGQVTDTQYF.

The chain couples TRBV6-6 to TRBJ1-2; 7 bases are a match to TRBD1. Germline V gene lookup returns CDR1 MNHNY and CDR2 SVGAGI (reference sequence). The CDR3 is 14 amino acids. V was clipped by 2 bases and J by 8 bases; unmatched bases: 8. The DNA of the CDR3 is TGTGCCAGCAGTTACGAGGGGGCATCTCTGGGCTACACCTTC. Amino acids: CASSYEGASLGYTF.

V and J are TRBV27 and TRBJ2-7; 8 bases fit TRBD1. V lost 0 bases to trimming and J lost 9 bases; unmatched junction nucleotides: 4. CDR1 and CDR2 from the germline V gene are MNHEY and SMNVEV (reference sequence). The CDR3 consists of 13 residues. CDR3 region: CASSLSGQGGQYF. DNA for the CDR3: TGTGCCAGCAGTTTATCTGGACAGGGAGGGCAGTACTTC.

The chain uses TRBV5-6 and TRBJ1-5; TRBD1 aligns across 7 bases. This CDR3 has 15 residues. Germline lookup yields CDR1 SGHDT and CDR2 YYEEEE. V lost 1 base and J lost 1; bases outside the gene matches: 2. CDR3 residues: CASSLLGQSNQPQHF. For the CDR3, the DNA is TGTGCCAGCAGCTTGCTGGGACAGAGCAATCAGCCCCAGCATTTT.